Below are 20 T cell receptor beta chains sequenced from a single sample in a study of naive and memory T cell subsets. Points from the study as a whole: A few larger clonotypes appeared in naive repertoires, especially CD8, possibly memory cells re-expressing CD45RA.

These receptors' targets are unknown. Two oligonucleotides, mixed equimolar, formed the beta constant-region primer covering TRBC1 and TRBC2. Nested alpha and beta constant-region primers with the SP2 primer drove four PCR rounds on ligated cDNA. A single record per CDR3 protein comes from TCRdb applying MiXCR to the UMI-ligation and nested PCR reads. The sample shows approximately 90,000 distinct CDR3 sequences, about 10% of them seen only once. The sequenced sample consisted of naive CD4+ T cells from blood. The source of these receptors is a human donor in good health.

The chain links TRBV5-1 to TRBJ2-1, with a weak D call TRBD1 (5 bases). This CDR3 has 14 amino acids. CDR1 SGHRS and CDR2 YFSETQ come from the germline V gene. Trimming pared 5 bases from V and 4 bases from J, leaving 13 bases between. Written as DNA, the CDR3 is TGCGCCAGCAGGGCTGGACAATCTTACAATGAGCAGTTCTTC. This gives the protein CASRAGQSYNEQFF.

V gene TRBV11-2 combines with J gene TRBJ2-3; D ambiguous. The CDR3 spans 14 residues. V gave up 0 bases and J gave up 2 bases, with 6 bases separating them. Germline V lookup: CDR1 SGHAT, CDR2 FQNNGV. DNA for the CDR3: TGTGCCAGCAGCTTAGAACAGACCACAGATACGCAGTATTTT. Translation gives CASSLEQTTDTQYF.

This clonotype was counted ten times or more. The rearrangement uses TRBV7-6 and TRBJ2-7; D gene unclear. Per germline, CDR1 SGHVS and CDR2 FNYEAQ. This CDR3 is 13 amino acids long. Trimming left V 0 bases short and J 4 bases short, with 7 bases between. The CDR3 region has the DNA TGTGCCAGCAGCTTAGCGCCTGGTTACGAGCAGTACTTC. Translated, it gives CASSLAPGYEQYF.

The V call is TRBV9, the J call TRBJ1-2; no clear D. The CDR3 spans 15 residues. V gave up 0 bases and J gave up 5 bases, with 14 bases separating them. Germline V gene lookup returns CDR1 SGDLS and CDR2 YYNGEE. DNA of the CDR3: TGTGCCAGCAGCGTAGAAGACCGGGCCCGATATGGCTACACCTTC. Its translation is CASSVEDRARYGYTF.

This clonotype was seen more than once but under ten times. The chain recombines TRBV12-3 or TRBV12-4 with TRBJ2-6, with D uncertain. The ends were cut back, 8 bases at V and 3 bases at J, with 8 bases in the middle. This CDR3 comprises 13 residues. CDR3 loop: CASQTGGANVLTF. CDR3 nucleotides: TGTGCCAGCCAAACCGGTGGGGCCAACGTCCTGACTTTC.

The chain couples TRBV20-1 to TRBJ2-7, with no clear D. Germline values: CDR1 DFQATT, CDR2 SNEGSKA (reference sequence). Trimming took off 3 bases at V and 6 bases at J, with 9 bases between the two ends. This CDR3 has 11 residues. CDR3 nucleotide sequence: TGCAGTGCTAGCCCCTCGTCCGAGCAGTACTTC. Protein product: CSASPSSEQYF.

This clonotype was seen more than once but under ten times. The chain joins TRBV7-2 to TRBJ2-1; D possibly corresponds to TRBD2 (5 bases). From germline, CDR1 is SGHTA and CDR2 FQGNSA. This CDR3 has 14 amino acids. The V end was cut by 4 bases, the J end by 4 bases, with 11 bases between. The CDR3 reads CASSSGLVYNEQFF. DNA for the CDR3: TGTGCCAGCAGCTCCGGACTCGTTTACAATGAGCAGTTCTTC. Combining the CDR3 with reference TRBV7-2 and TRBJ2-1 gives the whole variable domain GAGVSQSPSNKVTEKGKDVELRCDPISGHTALYWYRQSLGQGLEFLIYFQGNSAPDKSGLPSDRFSAERTGGSVSTLTIQRTQQEDSAVYLCASSSGLVYNEQFFGPGTRLTVL.

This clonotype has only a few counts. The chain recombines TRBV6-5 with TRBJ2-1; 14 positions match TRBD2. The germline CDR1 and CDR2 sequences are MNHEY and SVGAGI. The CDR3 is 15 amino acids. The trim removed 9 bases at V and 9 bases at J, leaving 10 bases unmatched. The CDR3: CASSKPGTSGSEQFF. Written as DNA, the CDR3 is TGTGCCAGTTCAAAACCCGGGACTAGCGGGAGTGAGCAGTTCTTC.

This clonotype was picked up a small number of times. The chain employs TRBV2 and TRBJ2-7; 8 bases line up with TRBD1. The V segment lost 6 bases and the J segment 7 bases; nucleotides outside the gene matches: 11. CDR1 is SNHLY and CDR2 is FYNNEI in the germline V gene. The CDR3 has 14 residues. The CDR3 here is CASSTGQASLEQYF. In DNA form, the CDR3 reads TGTGCCAGCAGCACGGGACAGGCCAGTTTGGAGCAGTACTTC.

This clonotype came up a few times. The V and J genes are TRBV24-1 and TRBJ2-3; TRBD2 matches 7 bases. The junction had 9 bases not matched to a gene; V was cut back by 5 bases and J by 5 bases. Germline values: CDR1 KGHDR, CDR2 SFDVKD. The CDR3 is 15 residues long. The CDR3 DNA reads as TGTGCCACCAGTGTCCAAGCGGGGATCGGAGATACGCAGTATTTT. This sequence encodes CATSVQAGIGDTQYF.

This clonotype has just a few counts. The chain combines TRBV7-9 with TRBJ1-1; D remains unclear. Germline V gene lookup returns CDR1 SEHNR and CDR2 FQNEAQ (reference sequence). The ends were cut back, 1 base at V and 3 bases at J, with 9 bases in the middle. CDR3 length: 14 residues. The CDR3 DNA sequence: TGTGCCAGCAGCTTAGGCAGGAGTCACACTGAAGCTTTCTTT. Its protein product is CASSLGRSHTEAFF. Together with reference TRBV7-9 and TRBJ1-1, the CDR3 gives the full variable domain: DTGVSQNPRHKITKRGQNVTFRCDPISEHNRLYWYRQTLGQGPEFLTYFQNEAQLEKSRLLSDRFSAERPKGSFSTLEIQRTEQGDSAMYLCASSLGRSHTEAFFGQGTRLTVV.

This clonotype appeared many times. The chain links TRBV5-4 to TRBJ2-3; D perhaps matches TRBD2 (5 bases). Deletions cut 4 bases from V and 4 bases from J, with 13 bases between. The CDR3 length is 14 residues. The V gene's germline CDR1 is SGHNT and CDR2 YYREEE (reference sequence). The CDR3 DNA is TGTGCCAGCAGCGAGATTCTAGCCTCAGATACGCAGTATTTT. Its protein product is CASSEILASDTQYF.

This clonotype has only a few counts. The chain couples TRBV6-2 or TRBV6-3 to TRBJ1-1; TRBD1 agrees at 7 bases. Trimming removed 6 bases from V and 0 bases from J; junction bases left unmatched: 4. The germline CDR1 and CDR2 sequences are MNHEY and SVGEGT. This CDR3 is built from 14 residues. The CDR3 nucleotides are TGTGCCAGCAGGCCGGACAGGATGAACACTGAAGCTTTCTTT. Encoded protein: CASRPDRMNTEAFF.

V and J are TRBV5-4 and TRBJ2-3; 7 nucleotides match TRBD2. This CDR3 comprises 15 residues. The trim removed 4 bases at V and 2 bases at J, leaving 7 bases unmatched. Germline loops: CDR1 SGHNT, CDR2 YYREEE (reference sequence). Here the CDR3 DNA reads TGTGCCAGCAGCCCCGCGGGGGTCCTCACAGATACGCAGTATTTT. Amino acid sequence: CASSPAGVLTDTQYF.

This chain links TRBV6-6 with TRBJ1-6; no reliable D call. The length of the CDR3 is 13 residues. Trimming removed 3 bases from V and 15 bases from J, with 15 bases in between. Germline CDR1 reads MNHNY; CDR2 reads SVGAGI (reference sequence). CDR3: CASSYGSSANLHF. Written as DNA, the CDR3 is TGTGCCAGCAGTTATGGGAGTAGCGCTAACCTCCACTTT.

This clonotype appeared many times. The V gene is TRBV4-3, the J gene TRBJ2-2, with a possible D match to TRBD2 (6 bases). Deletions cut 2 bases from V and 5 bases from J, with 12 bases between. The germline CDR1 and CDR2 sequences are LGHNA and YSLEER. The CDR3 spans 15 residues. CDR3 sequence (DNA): TGCGCCAGCAGCCAACCGGGACTTGTAACCGGGGAGCTGTTTTTT. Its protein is CASSQPGLVTGELFF.

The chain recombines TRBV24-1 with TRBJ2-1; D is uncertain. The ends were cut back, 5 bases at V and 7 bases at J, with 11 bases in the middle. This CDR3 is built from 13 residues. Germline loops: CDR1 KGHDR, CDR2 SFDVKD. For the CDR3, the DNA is TGTGCCACCAGTGGGGTCAACGTAAATGAGCAGTTCTTC. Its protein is CATSGVNVNEQFF.

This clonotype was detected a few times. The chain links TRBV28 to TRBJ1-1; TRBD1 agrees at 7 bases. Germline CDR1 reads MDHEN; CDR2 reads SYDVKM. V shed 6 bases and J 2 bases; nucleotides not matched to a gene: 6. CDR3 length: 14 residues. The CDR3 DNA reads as TGTGCCAGCAGGTATACAGGGGCAAACACTGAAGCTTTCTTT. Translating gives CASRYTGANTEAFF.

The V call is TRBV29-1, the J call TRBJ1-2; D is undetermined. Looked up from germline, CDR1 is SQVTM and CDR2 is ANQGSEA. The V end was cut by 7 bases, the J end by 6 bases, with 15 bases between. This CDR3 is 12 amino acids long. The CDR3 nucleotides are TGCAGCGCCGGAAAGCAGGAGGATGGCTACACCTTC. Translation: CSAGKQEDGYTF. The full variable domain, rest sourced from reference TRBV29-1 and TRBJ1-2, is SAVISQKPSRDICQRGTSLTIQCQVDSQVTMMFWYRQQPGQSLTLIATANQGSEATYESGFVIDKFPISRPNLTFSTLTVSNMSPEDSSIYLCSAGKQEDGYTFGSGTRLTVV.

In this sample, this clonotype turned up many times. The CDR3 loop is CASSFLTSGRAGTDTQYF. The CDR3 DNA reads TGTGCCAGCAGCTTTCTGACTAGCGGGAGGGCCGGGACAGATACGCAGTATTTT. The chain joins TRBV7-6 to TRBJ2-3; 14 nucleotides line up with TRBD2. V trimming: 3 bases; J trimming: 3 bases; junction bases outside the gene matches: 8. Germline CDR1 and CDR2: SGHVS and FNYEAQ. This CDR3 spans 18 amino acids.